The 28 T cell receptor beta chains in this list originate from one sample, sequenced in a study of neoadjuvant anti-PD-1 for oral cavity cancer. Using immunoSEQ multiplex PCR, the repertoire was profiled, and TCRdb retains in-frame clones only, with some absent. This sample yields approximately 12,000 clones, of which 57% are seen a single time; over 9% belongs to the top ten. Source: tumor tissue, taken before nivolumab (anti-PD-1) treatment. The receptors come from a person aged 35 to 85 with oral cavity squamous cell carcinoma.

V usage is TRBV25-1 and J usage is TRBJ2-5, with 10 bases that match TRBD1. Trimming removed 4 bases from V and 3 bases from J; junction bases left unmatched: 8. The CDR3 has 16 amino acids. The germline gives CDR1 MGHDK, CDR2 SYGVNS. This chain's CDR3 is CASSAGLGTGEETQYF. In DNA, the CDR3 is TGTGCCAGCAGTGCCGGACTTGGGACAGGGGAAGAGACCCAGTACTTC. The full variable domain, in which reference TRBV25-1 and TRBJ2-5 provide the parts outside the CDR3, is EADIYQTPRYLVIGTGKKITLECSQTMGHDKMYWYQQDPGMELHLIHYSYGVNSTEKGDLSSESTVSRIRTEHFPLTLESARPSHTSQYLCASSAGLGTGEETQYFGPGTRLLVL.

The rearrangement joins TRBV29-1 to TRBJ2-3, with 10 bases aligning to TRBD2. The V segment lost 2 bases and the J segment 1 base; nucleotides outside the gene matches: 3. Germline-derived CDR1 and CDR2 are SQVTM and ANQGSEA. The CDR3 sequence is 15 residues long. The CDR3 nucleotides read TGCAGCGTTGAACTAGCGGGAGCGGGCACAGATACGCAGTATTTT. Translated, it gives CSVELAGAGTDTQYF.

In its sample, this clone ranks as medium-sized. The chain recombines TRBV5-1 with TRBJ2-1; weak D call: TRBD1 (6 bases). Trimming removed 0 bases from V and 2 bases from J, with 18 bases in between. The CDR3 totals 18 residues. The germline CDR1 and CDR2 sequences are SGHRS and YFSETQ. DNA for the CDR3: TGCGCCAGCAGCTTGGAAGTGGCCGAGGACAGTCCCTACAATGAGCAGTTCTTC. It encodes CASSLEVAEDSPYNEQFF.

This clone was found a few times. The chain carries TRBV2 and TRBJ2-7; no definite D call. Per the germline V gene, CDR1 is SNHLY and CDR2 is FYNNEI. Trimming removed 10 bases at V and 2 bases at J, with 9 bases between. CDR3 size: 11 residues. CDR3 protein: CATGQTYEQYF. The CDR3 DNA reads TGTGCCACCGGGCAAACCTACGAGCAGTACTTC.

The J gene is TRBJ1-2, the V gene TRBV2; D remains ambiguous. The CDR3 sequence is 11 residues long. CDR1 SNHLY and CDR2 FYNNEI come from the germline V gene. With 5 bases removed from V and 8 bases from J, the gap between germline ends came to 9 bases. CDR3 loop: CASSLGLGYTF. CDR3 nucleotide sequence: TGTGCCAGCAGTTTGGGCTTGGGCTACACCTTC.

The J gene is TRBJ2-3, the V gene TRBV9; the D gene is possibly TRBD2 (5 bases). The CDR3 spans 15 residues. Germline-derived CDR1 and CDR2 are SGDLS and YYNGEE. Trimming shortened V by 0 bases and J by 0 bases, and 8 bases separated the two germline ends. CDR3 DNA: TGTGCCAGCAGCGTAGGGGAGTACAGCACAGATACGCAGTATTTT. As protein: CASSVGEYSTDTQYF.

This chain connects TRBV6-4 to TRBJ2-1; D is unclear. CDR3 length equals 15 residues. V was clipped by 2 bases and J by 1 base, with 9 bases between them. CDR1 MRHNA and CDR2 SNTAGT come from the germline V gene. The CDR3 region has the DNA TGTGCCAGCAGTGACGACGTAGGATCCTACAATGAGCAGTTCTTC. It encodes CASSDDVGSYNEQFF.

CDR3 DNA: TGTGCCAGCACCGAGAAGAACACTGAAGCTTTCTTT. Protein: CASTEKNTEAFF. The V call is TRBV6-6, the J call TRBJ1-1; D uncertain. Deletions cut 7 bases from V and 1 base from J, with 7 bases between. Germline-derived CDR1 and CDR2 are MNHNY and SVGAGI (reference sequence). The CDR3 extends over 12 amino acids.

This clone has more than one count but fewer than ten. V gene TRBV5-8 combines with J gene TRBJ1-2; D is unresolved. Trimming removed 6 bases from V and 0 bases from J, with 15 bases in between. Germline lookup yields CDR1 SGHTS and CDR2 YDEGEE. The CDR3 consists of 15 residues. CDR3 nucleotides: TGTGCCAGCATCCATGAAAGGGTGGCTAACTATGGCTACACCTTC. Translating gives CASIHERVANYGYTF.

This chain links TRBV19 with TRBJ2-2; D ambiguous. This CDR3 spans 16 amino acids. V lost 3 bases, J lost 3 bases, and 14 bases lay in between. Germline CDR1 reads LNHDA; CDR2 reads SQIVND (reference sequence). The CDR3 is CASSIFRQVDTGELFF. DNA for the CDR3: TGTGCCAGTAGTATTTTTAGGCAGGTGGACACCGGGGAGCTGTTTTTT.

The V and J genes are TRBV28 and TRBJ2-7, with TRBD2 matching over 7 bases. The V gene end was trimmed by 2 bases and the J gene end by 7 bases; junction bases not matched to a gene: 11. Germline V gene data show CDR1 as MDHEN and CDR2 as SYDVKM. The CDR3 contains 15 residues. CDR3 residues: CASSLPGLNFGEQYF. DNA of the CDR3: TGTGCCAGCAGTTTACCGGGACTAAACTTCGGTGAGCAGTACTTC.

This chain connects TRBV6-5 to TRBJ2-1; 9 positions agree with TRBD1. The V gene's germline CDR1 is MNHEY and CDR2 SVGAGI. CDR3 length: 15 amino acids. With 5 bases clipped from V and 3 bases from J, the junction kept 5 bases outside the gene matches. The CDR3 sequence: CASSAGTGNYNEQFF. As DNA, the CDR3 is TGTGCCAGCAGTGCCGGGACAGGGAACTACAATGAGCAGTTCTTC.

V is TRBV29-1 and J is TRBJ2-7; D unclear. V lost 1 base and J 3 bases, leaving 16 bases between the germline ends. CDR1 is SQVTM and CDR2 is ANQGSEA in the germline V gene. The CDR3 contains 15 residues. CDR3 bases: TGCAGCGTTGAAGGTGACCGGTCTCCCAACTACGAGCAGTACTTC. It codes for CSVEGDRSPNYEQYF.

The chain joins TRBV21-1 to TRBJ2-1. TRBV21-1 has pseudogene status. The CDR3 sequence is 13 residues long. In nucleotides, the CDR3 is TGTGCCAGCAGCAAACCAGTAGACAATGAGCAGTTCTTC. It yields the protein CASSKPVDNEQFF.

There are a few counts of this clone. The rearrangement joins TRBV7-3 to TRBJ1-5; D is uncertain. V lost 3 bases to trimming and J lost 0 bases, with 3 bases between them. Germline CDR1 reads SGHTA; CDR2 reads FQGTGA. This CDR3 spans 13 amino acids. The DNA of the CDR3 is TGTGCCAGCAGCTTGGATAGCAATCAGCCCCAGCATTTT. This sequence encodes CASSLDSNQPQHF.

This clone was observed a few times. The CDR3 reads CASSRTQTNTEAFF. In nucleotides, the CDR3 is TGTGCCAGCAGTCGTACACAGACGAACACTGAAGCTTTCTTT. This sequence joins TRBV6-1 and TRBJ1-1; D remains unclear. V gave up 5 bases and J gave up 1 base, with 11 bases separating them. The CDR3 has 14 amino acids. The germline CDR1 and CDR2 sequences are MNHNS and SASEGT.

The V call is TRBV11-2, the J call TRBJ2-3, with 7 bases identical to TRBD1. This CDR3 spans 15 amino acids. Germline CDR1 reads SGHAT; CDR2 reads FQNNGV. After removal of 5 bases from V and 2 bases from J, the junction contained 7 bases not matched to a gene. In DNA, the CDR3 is TGTGCCAGCAGCCCCAAGGGACAGCCCACAGATACGCAGTATTTT. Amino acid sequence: CASSPKGQPTDTQYF.

CDR3 in DNA: TGTGCCAGCAGCATCGTACTCGGTTTGGGGTCGGTAGATCAGCCCCAGCATTTT. Translated, it gives CASSIVLGLGSVDQPQHF. The genes are TRBV28 and TRBJ1-5; D not certain. Trimming took 6 bases from V and 5 from J, leaving 26 bases between them. The CDR3 is made up of 18 amino acids. CDR1 and CDR2 from the germline V gene are MDHEN and SYDVKM.

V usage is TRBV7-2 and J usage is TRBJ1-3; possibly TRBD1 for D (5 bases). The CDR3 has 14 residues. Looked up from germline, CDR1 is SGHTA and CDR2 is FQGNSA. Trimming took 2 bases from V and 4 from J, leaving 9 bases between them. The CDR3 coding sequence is TGTGCCAGCAGCTTAACAGGCTCGGGAAACACCATATATTTT. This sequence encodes CASSLTGSGNTIYF.

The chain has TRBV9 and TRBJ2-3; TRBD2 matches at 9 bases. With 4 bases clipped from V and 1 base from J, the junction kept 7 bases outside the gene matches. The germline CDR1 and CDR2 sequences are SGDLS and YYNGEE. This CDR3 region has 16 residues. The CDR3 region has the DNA TGTGCCAGCAGCCCCGGGATAGCGGGAGGCACAGATACGCAGTATTTT. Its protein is CASSPGIAGGTDTQYF. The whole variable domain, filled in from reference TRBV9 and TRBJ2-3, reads DSGVTQTPKHLITATGQRVTLRCSPRSGDLSVYWYQQSLDQGLQFLIQYYNGEERAKGNILERFSAQQFPDLHSELNLSSLELGDSALYFCASSPGIAGGTDTQYFGPGTRLTVL.

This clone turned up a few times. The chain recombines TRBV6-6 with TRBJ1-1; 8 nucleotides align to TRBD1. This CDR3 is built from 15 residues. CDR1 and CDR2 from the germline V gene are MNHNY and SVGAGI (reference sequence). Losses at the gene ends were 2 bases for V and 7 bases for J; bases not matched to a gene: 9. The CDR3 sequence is CASSYLGTGPLEAFF. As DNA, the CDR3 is TGTGCCAGCAGTTACCTTGGGACAGGTCCACTTGAAGCTTTCTTT.

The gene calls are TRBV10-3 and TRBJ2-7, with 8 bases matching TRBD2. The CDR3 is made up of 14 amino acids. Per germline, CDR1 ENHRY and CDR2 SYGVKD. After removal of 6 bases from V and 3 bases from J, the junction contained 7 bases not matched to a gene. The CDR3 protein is CAISYGTSNYEQYF. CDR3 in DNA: TGTGCCATCAGCTACGGGACTAGTAACTACGAGCAGTACTTC.

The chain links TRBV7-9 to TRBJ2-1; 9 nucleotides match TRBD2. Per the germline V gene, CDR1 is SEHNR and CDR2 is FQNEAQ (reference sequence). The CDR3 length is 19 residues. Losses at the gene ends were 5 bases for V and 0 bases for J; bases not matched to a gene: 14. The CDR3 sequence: CASSTRGSGSPDSYNEQFF. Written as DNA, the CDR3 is TGTGCCAGCAGCACCCGGGGTAGCGGGAGTCCCGACTCCTACAATGAGCAGTTCTTC.

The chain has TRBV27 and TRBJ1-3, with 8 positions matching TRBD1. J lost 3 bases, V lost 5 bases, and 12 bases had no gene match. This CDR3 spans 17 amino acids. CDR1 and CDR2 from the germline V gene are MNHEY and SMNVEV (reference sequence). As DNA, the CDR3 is TGTGCCAGCAGTGCTGAGCCAGGGGGCGCTCGTGGAAACACCATATATTTT. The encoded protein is CASSAEPGGARGNTIYF.

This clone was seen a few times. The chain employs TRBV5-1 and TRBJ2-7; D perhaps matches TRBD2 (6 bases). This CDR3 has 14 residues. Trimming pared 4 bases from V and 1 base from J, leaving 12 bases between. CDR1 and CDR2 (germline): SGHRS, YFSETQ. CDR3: CASSRGELSYEQYF. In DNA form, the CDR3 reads TGCGCCAGCAGCCGCGGGGAACTTTCCTACGAGCAGTACTTC.

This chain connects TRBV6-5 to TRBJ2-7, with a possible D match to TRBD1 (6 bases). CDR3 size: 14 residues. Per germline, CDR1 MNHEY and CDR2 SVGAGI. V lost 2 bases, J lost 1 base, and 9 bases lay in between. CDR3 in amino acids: CASSYRGQSYEQYF. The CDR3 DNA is TGTGCCAGCAGTTACAGGGGACAATCCTACGAGCAGTACTTC.

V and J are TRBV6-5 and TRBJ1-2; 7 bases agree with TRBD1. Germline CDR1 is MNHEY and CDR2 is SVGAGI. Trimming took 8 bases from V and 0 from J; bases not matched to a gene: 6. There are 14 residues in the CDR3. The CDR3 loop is CASSQGGTNYGYTF. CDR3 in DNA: TGTGCCAGCTCTCAGGGGGGTACTAACTATGGCTACACCTTC.

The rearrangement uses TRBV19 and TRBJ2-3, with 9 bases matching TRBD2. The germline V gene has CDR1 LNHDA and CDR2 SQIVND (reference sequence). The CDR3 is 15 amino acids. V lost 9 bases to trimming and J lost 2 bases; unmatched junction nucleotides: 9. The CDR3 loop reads CASKNSGSFTDTQYF. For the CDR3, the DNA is TGTGCCAGCAAGAATAGCGGGAGCTTCACAGATACGCAGTATTTT.